This T cell receptor (beta chain) was found in a study of cytomegalovirus exposure and HLA in healthy donors. PCR employed 60 Vbeta and 13 Jbeta primers. TCRdb keeps only in-frame clones here, not all; method: immunoSEQ multiplex PCR. The sample lists about 190,000 clones; about 80% were seen once. CDR1 is MNHEY, CDR2 SMNVEV, per germline (reference sequence). The length of the CDR3 is 15 residues. The V gene lost 8 bases and the J gene lost 2 bases, with 17 bases spanning the gap. The chain employs TRBV27 and TRBJ2-3, with D possibly TRBD2 on 6 matching bases. The origin of this receptor is a woman aged 40 to 50 in good health and CMV-seronegative. Sequencing was carried out using PBMCs. CDR3: CASGALAPYTDTQYF. CDR3 DNA sequence: TGTGCCAGCGGGGCCCTAGCGCCTTACACAGATACGCAGTATTTT.